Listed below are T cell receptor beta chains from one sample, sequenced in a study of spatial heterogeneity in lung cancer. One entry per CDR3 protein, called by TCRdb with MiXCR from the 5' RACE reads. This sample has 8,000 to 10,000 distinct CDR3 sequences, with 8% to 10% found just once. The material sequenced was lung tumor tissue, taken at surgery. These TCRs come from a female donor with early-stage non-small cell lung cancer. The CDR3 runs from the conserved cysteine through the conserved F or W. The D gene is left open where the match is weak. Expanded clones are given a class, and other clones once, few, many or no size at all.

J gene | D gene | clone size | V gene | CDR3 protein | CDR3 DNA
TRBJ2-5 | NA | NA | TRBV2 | CASSEAAETQYF | TGTGCCAGCAGTGAAGCCGCAGAGACCCAGTACTTC
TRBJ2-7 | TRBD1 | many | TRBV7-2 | CASSRRQGYEQYF | TGTGCCAGCAGCCGGAGACAGGGCTACGAGCAGTACTTC
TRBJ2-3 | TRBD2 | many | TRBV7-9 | CASSLTSGGIPQNTQYF | TGTGCCAGCAGCTTAACATCGGGGGGGATACCCCAAAATACGCAGTATTTT
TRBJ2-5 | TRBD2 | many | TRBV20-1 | CSARLAGLETQYF | TGCAGTGCTAGACTAGCGGGGCTAGAGACCCAGTACTTC
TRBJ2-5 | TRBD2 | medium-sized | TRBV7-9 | CASSFEGSGGRRGTQYF | TGTGCCAGCAGCTTTGAGGGTAGCGGGGGTCGACGGGGGACCCAGTACTTC
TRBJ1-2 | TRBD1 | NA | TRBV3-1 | CASSPGTGYGYTF | TGTGCCAGCAGCCCCGGGACAGGGTATGGCTACACCTTC
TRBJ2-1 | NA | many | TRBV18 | CASSPPLGNEQFF | TGTGCCAGCTCACCACCACTAGGGAATGAGCAGTTCTTC
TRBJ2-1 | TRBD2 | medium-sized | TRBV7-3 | CASSPLSGGPNEQFF | TGTGCCAGCAGCCCGCTTTCGGGGGGGCCTAATGAGCAGTTCTTC
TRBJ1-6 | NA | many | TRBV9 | CASSVGDPNSPLHF | TGTGCCAGCAGCGTAGGTGACCCAAATTCACCCCTCCACTTT
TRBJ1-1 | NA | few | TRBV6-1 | CASTISVNTEAFF | TGTGCCAGCACGATCTCCGTGAACACTGAAGCTTTCTTT
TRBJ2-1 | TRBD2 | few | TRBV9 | CASSVTLAGGRNEQFF | TGTGCCAGCAGCGTAACTCTAGCGGGGGGTAGGAATGAGCAGTTCTTC
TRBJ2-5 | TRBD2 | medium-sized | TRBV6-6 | CASSYSGGGETQYF | TGTGCCAGCAGTTATAGCGGGGGTGGGGAGACCCAGTACTTC
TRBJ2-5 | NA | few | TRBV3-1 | CASSQSGETQYF | TGTGCCAGCAGCCAATCAGGAGAGACCCAGTACTTC
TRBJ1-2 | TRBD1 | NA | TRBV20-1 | CSAQNPGQGPLAF | TGCAGTGCTCAGAACCCGGGACAGGGACCCCTAGCCTTC
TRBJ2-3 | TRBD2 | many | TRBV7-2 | CASSFSGGGADTQYF | TGTGCCAGCAGCTTTAGCGGGGGTGGGGCAGATACGCAGTATTTT
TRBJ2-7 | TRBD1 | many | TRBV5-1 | CASSIGQGAEQYF | TGCGCCAGCAGCATCGGACAGGGGGCCGAGCAGTACTTC
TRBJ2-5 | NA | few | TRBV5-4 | CASSLGGQETQYF | TGTGCCAGCAGCTTGGGGGGGCAAGAGACCCAGTACTTC
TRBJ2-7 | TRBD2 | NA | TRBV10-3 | CAISDLSGGLAGIYEQYF | TGTGCCATCAGTGACCTCTCCGGGGGACTAGCGGGGATCTACGAGCAGTACTTC
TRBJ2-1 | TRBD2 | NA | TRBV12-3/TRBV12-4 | CASRKAGGVINEQFF | TGTGCCAGCCGGAAAGCCGGGGGGGTAATCAATGAGCAGTTCTTC
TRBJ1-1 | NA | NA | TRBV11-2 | CASSLSHLFPANAEAFF | TGTGCCAGCAGCTTATCTCATCTCTTTCCCGCGAACGCTGAAGCTTTCTTT
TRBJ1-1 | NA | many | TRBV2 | CASMAGWNTEAFF | TGTGCCAGCATGGCAGGATGGAACACTGAAGCTTTCTTT
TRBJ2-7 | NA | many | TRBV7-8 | CASSPLGAFSYEQYF | TGTGCCAGCAGCCCGCTCGGAGCCTTCTCCTACGAGCAGTACTTC
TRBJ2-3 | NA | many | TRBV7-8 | CASSSEITDTQYF | TGTGCCAGCTCTAGCGAGATCACAGATACGCAGTATTTT
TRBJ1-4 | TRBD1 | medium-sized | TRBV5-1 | CASSSSGQNNEKLFF | TGCGCCAGCAGCTCTTCGGGACAGAATAATGAAAAACTGTTTTTT
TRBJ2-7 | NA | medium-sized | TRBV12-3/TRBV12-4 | CASSLLARGSEQYF | TGTGCCAGCAGTCTACTCGCCCGGGGTAGTGAGCAGTACTTC
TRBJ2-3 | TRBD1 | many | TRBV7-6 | CASSFGQGSDTQYF | TGTGCCAGCAGCTTCGGACAGGGGTCAGATACGCAGTATTTT